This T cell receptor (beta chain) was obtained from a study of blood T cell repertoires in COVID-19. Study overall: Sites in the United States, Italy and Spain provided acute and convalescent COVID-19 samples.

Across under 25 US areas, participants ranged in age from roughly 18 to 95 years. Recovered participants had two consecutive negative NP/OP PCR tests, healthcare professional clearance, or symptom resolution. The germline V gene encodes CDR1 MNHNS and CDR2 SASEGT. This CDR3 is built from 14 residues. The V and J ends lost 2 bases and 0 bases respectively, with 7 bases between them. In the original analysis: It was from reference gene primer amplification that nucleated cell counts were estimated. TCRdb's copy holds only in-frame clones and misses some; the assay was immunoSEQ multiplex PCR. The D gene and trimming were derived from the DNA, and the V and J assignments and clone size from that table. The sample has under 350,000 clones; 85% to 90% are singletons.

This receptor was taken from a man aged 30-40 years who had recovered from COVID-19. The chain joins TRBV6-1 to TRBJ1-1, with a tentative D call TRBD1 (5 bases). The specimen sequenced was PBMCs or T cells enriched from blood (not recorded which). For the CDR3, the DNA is TGTGCCAGCAGTGAAAACAGGATGAACACTGAAGCTTTCTTT. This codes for CASSENRMNTEAFF.